This T cell receptor beta chain was captured in a study of CXCR3-negative and CXCR3-positive naive CD8 T cells. CD45RO-CCR7+CD27+CD95- marked naive CD8+ T cells. Preparation of TRB cDNA libraries relied on 5' RACE carrying UMI labels. Using the 5' RACE reads, TCRdb records one entry per CDR3 protein without DNA. This table lists some 130,000 distinct CDR3 sequences. There are 14 residues in the CDR3. CDR1 DFQATT and CDR2 SNEGSKA come from the germline V gene (reference sequence). The source is a human donor in good health. Some clones in this sample may be carry-over from other donors' samples. The sequenced sample was naive CXCR3- CD8+ T cells from blood. The subset was: CD45RO-CCR7+CD27+CD95- naive CD8+ T cells lacking CXCR3 (TNR3-). The chain links TRBV20-1 to TRBJ2-1; TCRdb outputs TRBD2, but without DNA this stays unchecked. The CDR3 protein is CSAASDGSPGEQFF.